The text below deals with one T cell receptor beta chain. Method: immunoSEQ multiplex PCR; TCRdb's copy keeps in-frame clones and lacks some. The table lists about 610,000 clones, about 96% of them singletons, with 0.095% to 0.13% in the top ten. Trimming left V 0 bases short and J 6 bases short, with 14 bases between. Germline CDR1 reads SQVTM; CDR2 reads ANQGSEA. The CDR3 runs to 15 residues. The record originates from a study of shared clonotypes between healthy human individuals. Naive CD8 cells comprised CD45RO-negative, CCR7-positively selected cells, excluding terminally differentiated effector memory CD45RA+ cells.

The source material was naive CD8+ T cells sorted from blood. The sequence was obtained from a woman in her thirties in good health. The gene calls are TRBV29-1 and TRBJ2-2, with D perhaps being TRBD1 or TRBD2 (5 bases each). The CDR3 region is CSVEDGTTQAGELFF. As DNA, the CDR3 is TGCAGCGTTGAAGATGGGACCACACAGGCCGGGGAGCTGTTTTTT.